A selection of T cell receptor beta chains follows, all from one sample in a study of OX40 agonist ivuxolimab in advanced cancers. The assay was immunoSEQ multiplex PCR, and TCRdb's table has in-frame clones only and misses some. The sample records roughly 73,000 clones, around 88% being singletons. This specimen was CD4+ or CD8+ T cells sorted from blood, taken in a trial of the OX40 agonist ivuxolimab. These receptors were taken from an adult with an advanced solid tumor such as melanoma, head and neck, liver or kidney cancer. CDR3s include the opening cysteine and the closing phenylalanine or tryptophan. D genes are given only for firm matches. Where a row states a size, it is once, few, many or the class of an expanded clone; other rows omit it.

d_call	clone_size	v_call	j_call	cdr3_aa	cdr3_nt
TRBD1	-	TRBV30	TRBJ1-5	CAWNIQGEGPQHF	TGTGCCTGGAATATACAGGGGGAAGGACCCCAGCATTTT
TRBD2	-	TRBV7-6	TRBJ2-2	CASSFSGGAHTGELFF	TGTGCCAGCAGCTTTAGCGGGGGGGCCCACACCGGGGAGCTGTTTTTT
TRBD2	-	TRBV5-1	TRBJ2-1	CASSRSTSGRASYNEQFF	TGCGCCAGCAGCCGATCGACTAGCGGGAGGGCCTCCTACAATGAGCAGTTCTTC
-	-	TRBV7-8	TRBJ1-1	CASSLSTTVYTEAFF	TGTGCCAGCAGCTTATCCACGACGGTTTACACTGAAGCTTTCTTT
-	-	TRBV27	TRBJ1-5	CASSFGGYGQPQHF	TGTGCCAGCAGTTTTGGGGGGTATGGTCAGCCCCAGCATTTT
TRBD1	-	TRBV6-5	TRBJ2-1	CASSQPGGNEQFF	TGTGCCAGCAGTCAACCAGGGGGCAATGAGCAGTTCTTC
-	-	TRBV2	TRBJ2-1	CASSQQSSYNEQFF	TGTGCCAGCAGTCAACAGAGCTCCTACAATGAGCAGTTCTTC
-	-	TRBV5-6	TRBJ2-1	CASSLALARDNEQFF	TGTGCCAGCAGCTTGGCTTTAGCGAGAGACAATGAGCAGTTCTTC
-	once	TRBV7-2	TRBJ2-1	CASSPLRMGSEQFF	TGTGCCAGCAGCCCACTTCGAATGGGATCTGAGCAGTTCTTC
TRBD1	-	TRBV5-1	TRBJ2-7	CASSLEGAGDEQYF	TGCGCCAGCAGCTTGGAGGGGGCTGGAGACGAGCAGTACTTC
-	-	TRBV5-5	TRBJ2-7	CASSFPGTGAYEQYF	TGTGCCAGCAGCTTTCCCGGGACCGGTGCCTACGAGCAGTACTTC
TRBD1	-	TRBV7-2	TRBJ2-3	CASRPGQSTDTQYF	TGTGCCAGCAGACCGGGACAGAGCACAGATACGCAGTATTTT
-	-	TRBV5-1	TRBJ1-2	CASSVTANYGYTF	TGCGCCAGCAGCGTGACGGCTAACTATGGCTACACCTTC
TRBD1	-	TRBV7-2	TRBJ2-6	CASSSQGTGANVLTF	TGTGCCAGCAGCTCACAGGGGACTGGGGCCAACGTCCTGACTTTC
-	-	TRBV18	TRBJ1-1	CASSPAATGWETEAFF	TGTGCCAGCTCACCAGCTGCGACAGGTTGGGAGACTGAAGCTTTCTTT
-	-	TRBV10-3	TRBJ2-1	CAISVGGTLAYNEQFF	TGTGCCATCAGTGTTGGAGGGACCCTAGCCTACAATGAGCAGTTCTTC
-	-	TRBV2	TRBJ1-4	CASSDATGLGREKLFF	TGTGCCAGCAGTGACGCTACGGGCCTCGGAAGGGAAAAACTGTTTTTT
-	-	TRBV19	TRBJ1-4	CASSIERQQVHRNEKLFF	TGTGCCAGTAGTATAGAGCGACAGCAGGTACACCGGAATGAAAAACTGTTTTTT
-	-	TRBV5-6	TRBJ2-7	CASSWTNSYEQYF	TGTGCCAGCAGCTGGACTAACTCCTACGAGCAGTACTTC
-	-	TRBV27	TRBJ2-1	CASSSRRSNEQFF	TGTGCCAGCAGTTCTAGGAGGTCGAATGAGCAGTTCTTC
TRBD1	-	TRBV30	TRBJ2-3	CAWSPGTGESTDTQYF	TGTGCCTGGAGTCCCGGGACAGGGGAAAGCACAGATACGCAGTATTTT
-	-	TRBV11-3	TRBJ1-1	CASSLGTGQNNEAFF	TGTGCCAGCAGCTTGGGGACGGGACAAAACAATGAAGCTTTCTTT
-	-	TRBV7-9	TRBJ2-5	CASSQARETQYF	TGTGCCAGCAGCCAGGCCAGGGAGACCCAGTACTTC
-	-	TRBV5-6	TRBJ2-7	CASSPRGFYEQYF	TGTGCCAGCAGTCCTCGGGGGTTCTACGAGCAGTACTTC
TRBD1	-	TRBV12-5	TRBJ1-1	CASAPPLTGPTEAFF	TGTGCTAGTGCCCCCCCCCTGACAGGGCCCACTGAAGCTTTCTTT
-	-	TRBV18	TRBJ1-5	CASSPVGRESNQPQHF	TGTGCCAGCTCACCAGTAGGCAGGGAAAGCAATCAGCCCCAGCATTTT
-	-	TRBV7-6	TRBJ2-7	CASSLGSSSYEQYF	TGTGCCAGCAGCTTAGGATCTAGCTCCTACGAGCAGTACTTC
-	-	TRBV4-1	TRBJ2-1	CASSQGPGSSYNEQFF	TGCGCCAGCAGCCAGGGCCCCGGGAGCTCCTACAATGAGCAGTTCTTC
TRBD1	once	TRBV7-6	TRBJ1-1	CASSLSQGGSDTEAFF	TGTGCCAGCAGCTTATCTCAGGGGGGGAGTGACACTGAAGCTTTCTTT
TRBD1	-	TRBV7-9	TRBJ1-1	CASSGQGGTEAFF	TGTGCCAGCAGCGGACAGGGGGGGACTGAAGCTTTCTTT
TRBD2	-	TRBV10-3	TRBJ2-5	CAISEPPGTSGGETQYF	TGTGCCATCAGTGAGCCACCCGGGACTAGCGGGGGAGAGACCCAGTACTTC
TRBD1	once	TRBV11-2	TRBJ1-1	CASSLVGQGAGEAFF	TGTGCCAGCAGCTTAGTAGGGCAGGGGGCTGGTGAAGCTTTCTTT
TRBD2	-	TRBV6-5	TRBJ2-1	CASSLIAGAGNEQFF	TGTGCCAGCAGTTTGATAGCGGGAGCGGGCAATGAGCAGTTCTTC
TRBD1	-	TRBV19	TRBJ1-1	CASSVSRGGTEAFF	TGTGCCAGTAGTGTTTCCAGGGGGGGCACTGAAGCTTTCTTT
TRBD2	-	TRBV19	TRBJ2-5	CASSSSGGAGETQYF	TGTGCCAGTAGTTCGAGCGGGGGGGCCGGGGAGACCCAGTACTTC